These T cell receptor beta chains were read from a single sample in a study of cytomegalovirus exposure and HLA in healthy donors. Clones were read by immunoSEQ multiplex PCR, and TCRdb kept only the in-frame ones, dropping some. Of about 150,000 clones listed, 75% to 80% are singletons. The sample comprised PBMCs. The source of these receptors is a woman in her twenties or thirties in good health and CMV-seronegative. The CDR3 runs from the conserved cysteine through the conserved F or W. The D gene is left open where the match is weak. Where a row states a size, it is once, few, many or the class of an expanded clone; other rows omit it.

d_call j_call v_call clone_size cdr3_aa cdr3_nt
TRBD1 TRBJ1-3 TRBV6-1 NA CASSEVAGGSSGNTIYF TGTGCCAGCAGTGAAGTTGCAGGGGGCAGCTCTGGAAACACCATATATTTT
NA TRBJ1-6 TRBV2 few CASTGQGSSPLHF TGTGCCAGCACAGGCCAGGGTAGTTCACCCCTCCACTTT
TRBD1 TRBJ1-1 TRBV27 NA CASSLGRDRVGNTEAFF TGTGCCAGCAGTTTGGGTCGTGACAGGGTGGGGAACACTGAAGCTTTCTTT
TRBD1 TRBJ2-1 TRBV6-1 few CASTPQGTGGNEQFF TGTGCCAGCACTCCCCAAGGGACAGGGGGCAATGAGCAGTTCTTC
NA TRBJ1-1 TRBV30 NA CAWSVRGNTEAFF TGTGCCTGGAGTGTGCGGGGGAATACTGAAGCTTTCTTT
NA TRBJ1-5 TRBV4-1 NA CASSPEQGDGRNQPQHF TGCGCCAGCAGCCCCGAGCAAGGGGATGGTAGGAATCAGCCCCAGCATTTT
NA TRBJ1-2 TRBV5-8 NA CASSLYRAMGDYGYTF TGTGCCAGCAGCTTGTACAGGGCCATGGGGGACTATGGCTACACCTTC
TRBD1 TRBJ1-1 TRBV19 NA CASSIDRGNTEAFF TGTGCCAGTAGTATTGACAGGGGAAACACTGAAGCTTTCTTT
NA TRBJ1-2 TRBV27 once CASSLSFASRLYGYTF TGTGCCAGCAGTTTATCCTTCGCAAGCCGTCTCTATGGCTACACCTTC
NA TRBJ1-5 TRBV28 few CASQIAGYNQPQHF TGTGCCAGCCAAATTGCGGGTTACAATCAGCCCCAGCATTTT
NA TRBJ1-3 TRBV6-5 NA CASSLSGNTIYF TGTGCCAGCAGTCTTAGTGGAAACACCATATATTTT
NA TRBJ2-7 TRBV4-1 NA CASSQGAGGWRQEQYF TGCGCCAGCAGCCAAGGAGCGGGCGGATGGCGGCAAGAGCAGTACTTC
NA TRBJ2-1 TRBV6-6 NA CASSSPGSNEQFF TGTGCCAGCAGTAGTCCCGGGAGCAATGAGCAGTTCTTC
NA TRBJ1-3 TRBV5-6 NA CASTYRTTGGNTIYF TGTGCCAGCACCTATCGGACAACTGGTGGAAACACCATATATTTT
TRBD1 TRBJ1-2 TRBV9 NA CASSGPGQGQDGYTF TGTGCCAGCAGCGGGCCGGGACAGGGGCAGGATGGCTACACCTTC
NA TRBJ2-7 TRBV30 NA CAWSHQAGAYEQYF TGTGCCTGGAGCCATCAGGCAGGGGCCTACGAGCAGTACTTC
TRBD1 TRBJ2-2 TRBV6-1 few CASSLGQRNTGELFF TGTGCCAGCAGCCTGGGACAGCGAAACACCGGGGAGCTGTTTTTT
TRBD2 TRBJ2-7 TRBV29-1 NA CSVEPSGGKGVEQYF TGCAGCGTTGAGCCTAGCGGGGGGAAGGGAGTCGAGCAGTACTTC
NA TRBJ1-4 TRBV6-4 NA CASSFRVNDEKLFF TGTGCCAGCAGCTTCCGGGTAAACGATGAAAAACTGTTTTTT
NA TRBJ1-6 TRBV5-6 NA CASSLETAYNSPLHF TGTGCCAGCAGCTTGGAGACAGCCTATAATTCACCCCTCCACTTT
TRBD2 TRBJ2-7 TRBV7-9 NA CASSHPGGSYEQYF TGTGCCAGCAGCCATCCGGGGGGTTCCTACGAGCAGTACTTC
NA TRBJ2-7 TRBV28 NA CASSLFGGGQSDEQYF TGTGCCAGCAGTTTATTTGGCGGGGGACAAAGCGACGAGCAGTACTTC
TRBD1 TRBJ1-2 TRBV5-4 once CASSLDRGLNYGYTF TGTGCCAGCAGCCTGGACAGGGGACTTAACTATGGCTACACCTTC
NA TRBJ2-1 TRBV7-2 NA CASRLDRSSYNEQFF TGTGCCAGCAGACTGGACAGAAGCTCCTACAATGAGCAGTTCTTC
TRBD1 TRBJ1-1 TRBV7-8 few CASSPKPRTGVAFF TGTGCCAGCAGCCCAAAGCCCCGAACAGGGGTGGCTTTCTTT
NA TRBJ1-2 TRBV28 NA CASSLSTGYYGYTF TGTGCCAGCAGTTTAAGTACAGGGTACTATGGCTACACCTTC
NA TRBJ2-5 TRBV5-1 NA CASSLEATGGGETQYF TGCGCCAGCAGCTTGGAAGCGACAGGCGGGGGAGAGACCCAGTACTTC